These 21 T cell receptor beta chains came from one sample sequenced in a study of blood T cell repertoires in COVID-19. Method: immunoSEQ multiplex PCR; TCRdb's copy keeps in-frame clones and lacks some. This sample has roughly 180,000 clones, with 75% to 90% found just once. Sequenced sample: PBMCs or T cells enriched from blood (not recorded which). The receptor set was obtained from a woman aged 60-75 years who had recovered from COVID-19.

The chain couples TRBV5-1 to TRBJ1-3, with unresolved D. Trimming left V 5 bases short and J 2 bases short, with 14 bases between. The CDR3 sequence is 15 residues long. Germline CDR1 and CDR2: SGHRS and YFSETQ. The CDR3, as DNA: TGCGCCAGCAGTTCAACAGAACAACCTGGAAACACCATATATTTT. Translating gives CASSSTEQPGNTIYF. The variable domain in full, with the rest retrieved from reference TRBV5-1 and TRBJ1-3, is KAGVTQTPRYLIKTRGQQVTLSCSPISGHRSVSWYQQTPGQGLQFLFEYFSETQRNKGNFPGRFSGRQFSNSRSEMNVSTLELGDSALYLCASSSTEQPGNTIYFGEGSWLTVV.

The V call is TRBV6-5, the J call TRBJ1-2; D not resolved. The CDR3 sequence is 15 residues long. The V and J ends lost 7 bases and 2 bases respectively, with 17 bases between them. The germline V gene has CDR1 MNHEY and CDR2 SVGAGI. CDR3 sequence: CASTVQRTGNYGYTF. As DNA, the CDR3 is TGTGCCAGCACCGTACAGCGGACGGGGAACTATGGCTACACCTTC.

This chain links TRBV4-1 with TRBJ1-4; D may be TRBD1 (5 bases). Germline values: CDR1 MGHRA, CDR2 YSYEKL. This CDR3 spans 15 amino acids. The germline V and J ends were trimmed by 0 bases and 8 bases, with 13 bases remaining between them. The CDR3 protein is CASSQEAQGREKLFF. In DNA, the CDR3 is TGCGCCAGCAGCCAAGAAGCCCAGGGTAGGGAAAAACTGTTTTTT.

This clone was recorded only once. The chain couples TRBV5-4 to TRBJ1-1; a weak D match, TRBD1 (5 bases). The germline V gene encodes CDR1 SGHNT and CDR2 YYREEE (reference sequence). The CDR3 extends over 15 amino acids. Deletions cut 3 bases from V and 0 bases from J, with 12 bases between. CDR3 nucleotide sequence: TGTGCCAGCAGCTCCTACGGACACTTGAACACTGAAGCTTTCTTT. This codes for CASSSYGHLNTEAFF.

The chain combines TRBV14 with TRBJ1-2; TRBD1 is a possible D gene (5 bases). Germline loops: CDR1 SGHDN, CDR2 FVKESK. The germline V and J ends were trimmed by 4 bases and 8 bases, with 20 bases remaining between them. The CDR3 sequence is 15 residues long. The CDR3 reads CASSPLGPPGRGYTF. The CDR3 DNA reads as TGTGCCAGCAGCCCGTTGGGGCCCCCAGGAAGGGGCTACACCTTC.

This clone is a singleton in its sample. The rearrangement uses TRBV5-1 and TRBJ1-1, with 7 bases identical to TRBD1. The germline gives CDR1 SGHRS, CDR2 YFSETQ. The CDR3 extends over 13 amino acids. Trimming removed 2 bases from V and 8 bases from J; junction bases left unmatched: 6. The DNA for the CDR3 is TGCGCCAGCAGCTTAACCCCGGACAGGGAAGCTTTCTTT. Translated, it gives CASSLTPDREAFF.

V and J are TRBV2 and TRBJ2-3; 7 nucleotides align to TRBD1. The CDR3 loop spans 14 amino acids. From germline, CDR1 is SNHLY and CDR2 FYNNEI. Germline trimming cut 5 bases from V and 0 bases from J; bases unmatched to any gene: 2. The CDR3 sequence is CASSRDRSTDTQYF. For the CDR3, the DNA is TGTGCCAGCAGTAGGGACAGAAGCACAGATACGCAGTATTTT.

This rearrangement joins TRBV28 to TRBJ1-6; TRBD1 agrees at 7 bases. Per the germline V gene, CDR1 is MDHEN and CDR2 is SYDVKM. V gave up 2 bases and J gave up 7 bases; unmatched junction bases: 2. This CDR3 comprises 14 residues. CDR3 sequence reads: CASSLRGLNSPLHF. Here the CDR3 DNA reads TGTGCCAGCAGTTTAAGGGGGCTAAATTCACCCCTCCACTTT.

The CDR3 nucleotides are TGTGCCAGCAGTTACGCGACAGGGAATGGCTACACCTTC. This translates into CASSYATGNGYTF. The V and J genes are TRBV6-5 and TRBJ1-2; the match to TRBD1 covers 7 bases. The CDR3 has 13 residues. The V segment lost 2 bases and the J segment 6 bases; nucleotides outside the gene matches: 3. The V gene's germline CDR1 is MNHEY and CDR2 SVGAGI.

The V gene is TRBV7-6, the J gene TRBJ2-7; 15 bases agree with TRBD2. Per the germline V gene, CDR1 is SGHVS and CDR2 is FNYEAQ. The V gene end was trimmed by 0 bases and the J gene end by 3 bases; junction bases not matched to a gene: 6. The length of the CDR3 is 18 residues. CDR3 protein: CASSLARGLAGGYYEQYF. In nucleotides, the CDR3 is TGTGCCAGCAGCTTAGCACGGGGACTAGCGGGAGGATACTACGAGCAGTACTTC. Filled out from reference TRBV7-6 and TRBJ2-7, the complete variable domain reads GAGVSQSPRYKVTKRGQDVALRCDPISGHVSLYWYRQALGQGPEFLTYFNYEAQQDKSGLPNDRFSAERPEGSISTLTIQRTEQRDSAMYRCASSLARGLAGGYYEQYFGPGTRLTVT.

The genes are TRBV27 and TRBJ2-7; possible D gene TRBD1, 6 bases. V was cut by 5 bases and J by 2 bases, with 22 bases left in between. The CDR3 spans 17 residues. Germline V gene lookup returns CDR1 MNHEY and CDR2 SMNVEV (reference sequence). In DNA form, the CDR3 reads TGTGCCAGCAGTCTCCGCGTTCGGGACACTTTAACCTACGAGCAGTACTTC. Its translation: CASSLRVRDTLTYEQYF.

The J gene is TRBJ1-6, the V gene TRBV5-1; D is unclear. The CDR3 sequence is 15 residues long. V dropped 6 bases and J dropped 10 bases, with 20 bases sitting between them. CDR1 and CDR2 (germline): SGHRS, YFSETQ. CDR3 sequence reads: CASKRVPPDGSPLHF. The CDR3 DNA reads as TGCGCCAGCAAGAGGGTCCCACCTGATGGATCACCCCTCCACTTT.

This chain connects TRBV6-5 to TRBJ1-6; D remains ambiguous. The V gene's germline CDR1 is MNHEY and CDR2 SVGAGI. The CDR3 runs to 12 residues. Trimming removed 3 bases from V and 7 bases from J, with 4 bases in between. The CDR3 reads CASSYENSPLHF. The CDR3 coding sequence is TGTGCCAGCAGTTATGAGAATTCACCCCTCCACTTT.

The V gene is TRBV6-5, the J gene TRBJ2-7, with TRBD1 identical over 7 bases. Germline CDR1 MNHEY, CDR2 SVGAGI. Trimming removed 10 bases from V and 3 bases from J; junction bases left unmatched: 6. This CDR3 has 12 amino acids. Here the CDR3 DNA reads TGTGCCACCCGAAGACAGGGCTACGAGCAGTACTTC. It specifies CATRRQGYEQYF.

The V gene is TRBV4-1, the J gene TRBJ2-2; 10 bases align to TRBD1. The CDR3 totals 16 residues. The germline CDR1 and CDR2 sequences are MGHRA and YSYEKL. V shed 3 bases, J shed 4 bases, and the junction held 5 bases outside the gene matches. CDR3 nucleotide sequence: TGCGCCAGCAGCCACACCCGGGACAGGGGCACCGGGGAGCTGTTTTTT. Residues: CASSHTRDRGTGELFF.

The chain employs TRBV5-1 and TRBJ2-1, with 11 bases lining up with TRBD2. From germline, CDR1 is SGHRS and CDR2 YFSETQ. Unmatched junction bases numbered 5, after V lost 4 bases and J lost 5 bases. There are 15 residues in the CDR3. CDR3 nucleotide sequence: TGCGCCAGCAGCGCCGGGACTAGCGGACACAATGAGCAGTTCTTC. Translation gives CASSAGTSGHNEQFF.

This sequence joins TRBV4-1 and TRBJ1-2, with D perhaps matching TRBD1 (5 bases). Per germline, CDR1 MGHRA and CDR2 YSYEKL. Trimming pared 5 bases from V and 5 bases from J, leaving 15 bases between. CDR3 length equals 14 residues. The CDR3: CASSWRGGDYGYTF. CDR3 DNA sequence: TGCGCCAGCAGCTGGAGGGGAGGGGATTATGGCTACACCTTC.

The chain recombines TRBV14 with TRBJ1-1; D might be TRBD1 (6 bases). Germline assignment: CDR1 SGHDN and CDR2 FVKESK. The germline V and J ends were trimmed by 1 base and 5 bases, with 11 bases remaining between them. The CDR3 is made up of 14 amino acids. The DNA of the CDR3 is TGTGCCAGCAGCCAAGGAGGGGGACGAACTGAAGCTTTCTTT. The encoded protein is CASSQGGGRTEAFF.

The chain uses TRBV5-1 and TRBJ1-1, with D uncertain. The V end lost 2 bases, the J end lost 1 base, and 18 bases lay between the germline ends. Germline V CDR1 and CDR2: SGHRS, YFSETQ. This CDR3 comprises 17 residues. The CDR3 spells CASSLRTQIRGNTEAFF. The CDR3, as DNA: TGCGCCAGCAGCTTACGGACGCAAATTCGGGGGAACACTGAAGCTTTCTTT.

The rearrangement joins TRBV5-8 to TRBJ2-1, with 9 bases lining up with TRBD2. CDR1 is SGHTS and CDR2 is YDEGEE in the germline V gene. With V trimmed by 0 bases and J by 9 bases, 4 bases remained unmatched. This CDR3 has 14 amino acids. As DNA, the CDR3 is TGTGCCAGCAGCTTGGTACTAGCGGGCGGTGAGCAGTTCTTC. The encoded protein is CASSLVLAGGEQFF.

The rearrangement uses TRBV18 and TRBJ1-2; 7 bases map to TRBD1. CDR3 length: 13 residues. Trimming removed 4 bases from V and 3 bases from J; junction bases left unmatched: 2. The germline gives CDR1 KGHSH, CDR2 LQKENI. The CDR3, as DNA: TGTGCCAGCTCACGTGGACAGGACTATGGCTACACCTTC. It translates to CASSRGQDYGYTF. Variable domain in full (rest from reference TRBV18 and TRBJ1-2): NAGVMQNPRHLVRRRGQEARLRCSPMKGHSHVYWYRQLPEEGLKFMVYLQKENIIDESGMPKERFSAEFPKEGPSILRIQQVVRGDSAAYFCASSRGQDYGYTFGSGTRLTVV.